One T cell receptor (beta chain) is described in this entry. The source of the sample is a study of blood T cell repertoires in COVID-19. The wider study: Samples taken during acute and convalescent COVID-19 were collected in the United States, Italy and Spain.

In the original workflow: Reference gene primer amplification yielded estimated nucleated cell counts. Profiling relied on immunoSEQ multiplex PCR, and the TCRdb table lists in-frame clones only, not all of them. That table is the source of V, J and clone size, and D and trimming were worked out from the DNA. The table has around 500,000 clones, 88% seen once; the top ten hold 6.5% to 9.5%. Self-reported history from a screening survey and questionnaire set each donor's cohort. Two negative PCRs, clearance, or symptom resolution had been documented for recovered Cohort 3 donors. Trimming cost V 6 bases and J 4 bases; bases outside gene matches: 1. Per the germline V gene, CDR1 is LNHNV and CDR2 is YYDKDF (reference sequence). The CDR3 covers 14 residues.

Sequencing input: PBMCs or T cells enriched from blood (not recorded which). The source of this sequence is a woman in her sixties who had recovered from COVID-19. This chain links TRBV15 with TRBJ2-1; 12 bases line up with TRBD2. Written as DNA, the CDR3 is TGTGCCACCAGTGGACTAGCGGGGTACAATGAGCAGTTCTTC. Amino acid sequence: CATSGLAGYNEQFF.